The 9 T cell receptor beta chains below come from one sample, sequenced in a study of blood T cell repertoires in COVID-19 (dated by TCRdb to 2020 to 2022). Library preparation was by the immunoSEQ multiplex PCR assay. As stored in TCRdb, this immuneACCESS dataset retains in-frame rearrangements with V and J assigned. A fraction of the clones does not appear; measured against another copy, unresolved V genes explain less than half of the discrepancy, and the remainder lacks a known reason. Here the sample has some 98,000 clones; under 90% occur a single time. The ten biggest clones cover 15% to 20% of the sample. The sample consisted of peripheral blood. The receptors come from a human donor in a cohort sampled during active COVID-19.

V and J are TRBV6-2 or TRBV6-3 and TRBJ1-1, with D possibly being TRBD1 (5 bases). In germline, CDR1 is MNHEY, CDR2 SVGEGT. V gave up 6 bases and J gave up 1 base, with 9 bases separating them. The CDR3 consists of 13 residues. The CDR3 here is CASSKTGNTEAFF. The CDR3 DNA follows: TGTGCCAGCAGCAAAACAGGGAACACTGAAGCTTTCTTT.

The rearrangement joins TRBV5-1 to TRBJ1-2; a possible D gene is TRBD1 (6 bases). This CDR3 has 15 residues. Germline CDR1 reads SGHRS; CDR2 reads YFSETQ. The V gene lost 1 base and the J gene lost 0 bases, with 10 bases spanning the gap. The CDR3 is CASSLSDRANYGYTF. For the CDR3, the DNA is TGCGCCAGCAGCTTGTCGGACAGAGCTAACTATGGCTACACCTTC.

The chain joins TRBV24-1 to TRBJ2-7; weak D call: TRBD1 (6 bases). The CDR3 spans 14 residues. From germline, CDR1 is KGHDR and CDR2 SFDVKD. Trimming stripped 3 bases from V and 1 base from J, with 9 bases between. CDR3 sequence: CATSDPDSSYEQYF. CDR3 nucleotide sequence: TGTGCCACCAGTGATCCGGACAGTTCCTACGAGCAGTACTTC.

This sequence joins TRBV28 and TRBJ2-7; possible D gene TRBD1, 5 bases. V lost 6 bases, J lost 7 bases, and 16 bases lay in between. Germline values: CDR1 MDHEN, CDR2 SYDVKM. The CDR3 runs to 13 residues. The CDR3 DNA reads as TGTGCCAGCAGCTACGGATCAGGGATGGAGCAGTACTTC. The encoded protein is CASSYGSGMEQYF.

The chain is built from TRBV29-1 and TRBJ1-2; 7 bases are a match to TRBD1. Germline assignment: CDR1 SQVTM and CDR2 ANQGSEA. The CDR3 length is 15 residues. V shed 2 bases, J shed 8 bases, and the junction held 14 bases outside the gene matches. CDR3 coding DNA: TGCAGCGTTGAACCGACTTTCGACAGGGACCACGGCTACACCTTC. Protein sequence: CSVEPTFDRDHGYTF.

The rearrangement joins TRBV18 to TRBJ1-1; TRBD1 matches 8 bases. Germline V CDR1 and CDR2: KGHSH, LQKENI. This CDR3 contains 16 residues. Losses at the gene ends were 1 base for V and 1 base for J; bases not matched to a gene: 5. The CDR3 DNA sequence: TGTGCCAGCTCACCACGAACAGGGGGTTGGAACACTGAAGCTTTCTTT. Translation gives CASSPRTGGWNTEAFF.

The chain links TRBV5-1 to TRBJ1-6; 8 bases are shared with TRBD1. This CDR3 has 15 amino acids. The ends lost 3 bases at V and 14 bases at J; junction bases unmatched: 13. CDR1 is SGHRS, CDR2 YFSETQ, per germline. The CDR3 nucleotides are TGCGCCAGCAGCTCGGCGCTAGGACAGGGAACGGCCCTCCACTTT. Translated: CASSSALGQGTALHF.

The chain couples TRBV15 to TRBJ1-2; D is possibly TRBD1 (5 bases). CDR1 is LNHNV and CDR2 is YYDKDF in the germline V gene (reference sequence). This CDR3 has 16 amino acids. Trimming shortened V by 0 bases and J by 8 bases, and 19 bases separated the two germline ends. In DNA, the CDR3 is TGTGCCACCAGCAGAGACCGCCGGAGGGGAGGGGAGGGCTACACCTTC. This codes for CATSRDRRRGGEGYTF.

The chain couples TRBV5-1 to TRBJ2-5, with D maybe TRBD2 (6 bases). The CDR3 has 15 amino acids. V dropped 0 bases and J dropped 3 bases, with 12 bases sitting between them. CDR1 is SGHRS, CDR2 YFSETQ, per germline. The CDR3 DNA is TGCGCCAGCAGCTTGGTCGTCGGCGGGGAAGAGACCCAGTACTTC. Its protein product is CASSLVVGGEETQYF.